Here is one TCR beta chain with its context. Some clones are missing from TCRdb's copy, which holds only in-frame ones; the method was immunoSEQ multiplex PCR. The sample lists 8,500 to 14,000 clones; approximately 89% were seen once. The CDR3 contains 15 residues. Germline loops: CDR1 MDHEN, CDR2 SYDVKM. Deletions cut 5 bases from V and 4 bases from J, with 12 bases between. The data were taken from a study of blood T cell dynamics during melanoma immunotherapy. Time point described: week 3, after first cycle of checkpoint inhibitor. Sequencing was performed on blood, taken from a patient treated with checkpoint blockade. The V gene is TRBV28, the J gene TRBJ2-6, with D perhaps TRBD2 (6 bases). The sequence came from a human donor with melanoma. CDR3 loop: CASSAPGRGANVLTF. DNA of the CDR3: TGTGCCAGCAGTGCCCCAGGGAGGGGGGCCAACGTCCTGACTTTC.